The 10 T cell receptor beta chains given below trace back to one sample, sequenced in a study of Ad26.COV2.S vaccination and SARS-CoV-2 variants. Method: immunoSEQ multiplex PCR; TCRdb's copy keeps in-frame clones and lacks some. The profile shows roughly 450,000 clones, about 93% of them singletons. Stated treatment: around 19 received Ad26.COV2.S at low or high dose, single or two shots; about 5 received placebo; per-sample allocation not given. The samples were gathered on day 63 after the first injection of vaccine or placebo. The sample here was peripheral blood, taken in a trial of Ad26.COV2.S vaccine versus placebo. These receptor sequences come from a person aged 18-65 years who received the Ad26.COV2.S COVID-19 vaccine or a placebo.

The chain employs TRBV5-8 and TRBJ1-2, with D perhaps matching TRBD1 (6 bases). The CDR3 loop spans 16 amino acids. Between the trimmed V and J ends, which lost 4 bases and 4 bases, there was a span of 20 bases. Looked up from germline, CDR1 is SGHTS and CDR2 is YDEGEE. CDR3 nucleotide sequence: TGTGCCAGCAGCCTGATAGGACAGACAGACCCCTATGGCTACACCTTC. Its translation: CASSLIGQTDPYGYTF. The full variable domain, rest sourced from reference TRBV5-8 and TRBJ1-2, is EAGVTQSPTHLIKTRGQQATLRCSPISGHTSVYWYQQALGLGLQFLLWYDEGEERNRGNFPPRFSGRQFPNYSSELNVNALELEDSALYLCASSLIGQTDPYGYTFGSGTRLTVV.

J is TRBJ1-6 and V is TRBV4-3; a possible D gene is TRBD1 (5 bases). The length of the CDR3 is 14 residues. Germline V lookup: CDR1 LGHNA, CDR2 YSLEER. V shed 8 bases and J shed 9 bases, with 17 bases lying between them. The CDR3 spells CASRGEGLGSPLHF. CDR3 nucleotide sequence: TGCGCCAGCCGCGGCGAGGGACTTGGTTCACCCCTCCACTTT.

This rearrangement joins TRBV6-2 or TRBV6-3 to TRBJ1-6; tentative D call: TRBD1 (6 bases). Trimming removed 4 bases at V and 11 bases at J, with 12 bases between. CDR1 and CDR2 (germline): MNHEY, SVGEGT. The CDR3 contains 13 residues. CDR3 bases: TGTGCCAGCAGTTCTCAGGGGCGTACACCCCTCCACTTT. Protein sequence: CASSSQGRTPLHF.

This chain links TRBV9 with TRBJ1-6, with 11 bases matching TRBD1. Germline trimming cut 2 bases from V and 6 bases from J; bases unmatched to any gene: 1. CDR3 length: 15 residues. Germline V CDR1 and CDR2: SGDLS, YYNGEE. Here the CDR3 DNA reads TGTGCCAGCAGCGTGGACAGGGGGCTTAATTCACCCCTCCACTTT. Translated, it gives CASSVDRGLNSPLHF.

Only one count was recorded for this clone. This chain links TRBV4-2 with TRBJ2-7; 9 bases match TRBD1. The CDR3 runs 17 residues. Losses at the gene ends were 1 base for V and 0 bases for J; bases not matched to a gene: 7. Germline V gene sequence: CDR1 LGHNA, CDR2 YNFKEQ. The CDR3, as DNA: TGTGCCAGCAGCCAAGTTGTGTCGGGACAGGGCTCCTACGAGCAGTACTTC. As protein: CASSQVVSGQGSYEQYF.

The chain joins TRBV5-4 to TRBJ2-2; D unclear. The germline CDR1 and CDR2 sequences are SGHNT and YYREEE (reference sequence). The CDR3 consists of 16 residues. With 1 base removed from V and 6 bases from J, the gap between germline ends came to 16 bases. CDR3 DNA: TGTGCCAGCAGCTTGAGGCCTACCGTTCCACCCGGGGAGCTGTTTTTT. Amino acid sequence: CASSLRPTVPPGELFF.

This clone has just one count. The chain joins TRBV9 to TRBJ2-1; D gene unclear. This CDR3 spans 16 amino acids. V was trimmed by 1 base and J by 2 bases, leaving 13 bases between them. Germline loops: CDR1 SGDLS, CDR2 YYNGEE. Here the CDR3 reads CASSVRGAPTYNEQFF. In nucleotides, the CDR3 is TGTGCCAGCAGCGTACGCGGAGCGCCGACCTACAATGAGCAGTTCTTC. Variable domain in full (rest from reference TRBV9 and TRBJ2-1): DSGVTQTPKHLITATGQRVTLRCSPRSGDLSVYWYQQSLDQGLQFLIQYYNGEERAKGNILERFSAQQFPDLHSELNLSSLELGDSALYFCASSVRGAPTYNEQFFGPGTRLTVL.

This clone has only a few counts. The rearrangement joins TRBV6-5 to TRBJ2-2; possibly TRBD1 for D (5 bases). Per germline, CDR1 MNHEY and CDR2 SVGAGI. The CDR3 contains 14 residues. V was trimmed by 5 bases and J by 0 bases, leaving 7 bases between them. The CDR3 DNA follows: TGTGCCAGCAGTAGGGGCCCGAACACCGGGGAGCTGTTTTTT. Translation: CASSRGPNTGELFF.

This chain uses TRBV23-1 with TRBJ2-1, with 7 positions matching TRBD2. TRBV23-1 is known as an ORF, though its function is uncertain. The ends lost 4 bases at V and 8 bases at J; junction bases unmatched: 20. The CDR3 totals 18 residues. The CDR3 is CASSRAGRKTSVGDEQFF. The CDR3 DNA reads TGCGCCAGCAGTCGTGCAGGGAGAAAAACTAGCGTAGGGGATGAGCAGTTCTTC.

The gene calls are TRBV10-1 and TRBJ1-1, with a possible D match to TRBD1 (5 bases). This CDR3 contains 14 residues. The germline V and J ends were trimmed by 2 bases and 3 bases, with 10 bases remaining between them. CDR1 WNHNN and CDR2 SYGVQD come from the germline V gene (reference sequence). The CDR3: CASSEGSGDTEAFF. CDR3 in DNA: TGCGCCAGCAGTGAGGGTTCGGGGGACACTGAAGCTTTCTTT.